This T cell receptor (beta chain) was retrieved from a study of shared T cell receptors in the human thymus (dated by TCRdb to about 2021). Turning to the overall study: The study examined how self-reactive, shared T-cell receptor alpha chains are generated in the human thymus.

The CDR3 numbers 15 residues from cysteine through phenylalanine. Only the CDR3 region is kept as DNA, spanning 45 bases read in frame from base 1. Trimming accounts for 3 bases at V and 4 bases at J, while the number of junction bases matched to no gene is 4. The germline V gene specifies SQVTM as CDR1 and ANQGSEA as CDR2. For this clone: Its antigen is currently not known. No much larger clone is present one base from it, and per-base qualities are unavailable.

Receptors were amplified or captured by the immunoSEQ multiplex PCR assay. Here the immuneACCESS table is served through TCRdb, limited to in-frame sequences with V and J called. Missing clones are a known gap in these copies; in checked studies unresolved V genes cover under half, and the rest lacks a known reason. In this sample the table shows hundreds of thousands of clones, approximately 87% of which occur a single time. 0.0094% of the sample belongs to the ten largest clones. These data are also associated with another study on human thymus T cells. Per that second paper: The donors were immunologically healthy infants in Finland who had open corrective cardiac surgery for congenital heart defects. The thymus tissue came from surgical resects taken out during corrective cardiac surgery. Usage of V and J gene segments appeared to be biased in both the thymic and the peripheral blood repertoires. The related research found that thymic TCR repertoires overlapped highly between unrelated individuals. The study characterized TCR alpha and beta repertoires from under 10 infant thymus samples and a few related peripheral blood samples. The infant donors were about 7 to 244 days old, and the cohort included over 5 males and two females. Thymocytes were freed from the tissue by mechanical means and kept at -70 degrees C as pellets of 10-30 million cells. A QIAsymphony instrument was used to extract genomic DNA from frozen cell pellets. The immunoSEQ multiplex PCR assay was used to amplify the TCRB and TCRAD loci from a standardized amount of quality-controlled genomic DNA. The amplicons spanned the V(D)J region and were long enough to cover the CDR3 and allow V and J genes to be identified. The amplicons were sequenced on an Illumina platform via the commercial immunoSEQ service. Primer bias and sequencing errors were corrected as previously described, and TCRAD and TCRB definitions were based on the IMGT database. The repertoires were analysed using immunoSEQ Analyzer 3.0 and VDJTools for basic statistics, V/J segment usage, diversity estimates, rarefaction and pairwise overlap. To estimate diversity, the Chao1, ChaoE, Efron-Thisted, Shannon and inverse Simpson indices were applied, and diversity was also estimated on datasets down-sampled to the smallest sample. For repertoire overlap, CDR3 nucleotide sequence, V gene and J gene had to match strictly, and clustering was done by Jaccard-based multidimensional scaling. Thymus samples yielded on average around 810,000 unique TCRB clonotypes, compared with roughly 76,000 from blood samples.

The sequenced sample consisted of thymocytes. This receptor was obtained from a boy under two years old with a congenital heart defect. Donor details come from another sample of the same person, matched by shared clones. The chain couples TRBV29-1 to TRBJ2-5; TRBD2 agrees with 14 junctional bases. CDR3 protein: CSVETSGRASETQYF. In nucleotide form, the sequence is TGCAGCGTTGAGACTAGCGGGAGGGCCTCAGAGACCCAGTACTTC.